This TCR beta chain was captured by sequencing in a study of T cells in Graves' hyperthyroidism and ophthalmopathy. Regarding the study as a whole: The majority of expanded thyroid clonotypes above 0.001 also appeared in blood. The model's output predicted ophthalmopathy at a median of roughly 6.9 months prior to onset.

This clonotype was counted at least ten times. The antigen is not known. Template material for amplifying TCR beta CDR3 regions consisted of RNA transcripts. First-round RT-PCR of the TCR CDR3 relied on the HTBI primer set. TCRdb ran MiXCR on the multiplex PCR reads and lists one entry per CDR3 protein. Among approximately 590,000 distinct CDR3 sequences listed, roughly 14% were seen once. The CDR3 sequence is 13 residues long. The V end lost 4 bases, the J end lost 1 base, and 7 bases lay between the germline ends. From germline, CDR1 is SGHTA and CDR2 FQGTGA. This chain joins TRBV7-3 and TRBJ1-1; no clear D. The material sequenced was blood. This TCR was recovered from a woman aged 25 to 45 with Graves' hyperthyroidism. CDR3 DNA: TGTGCCAGCAGCTGGAAGGCGAACACTGAAGCTTTCTTT. Its translation: CASSWKANTEAFF.